Reported below is one TCR beta chain. The PCR used 60 Vbeta and 13 Jbeta primers. Produced via immunoSEQ multiplex PCR; TCRdb's table is partial and in-frame only. The data show about 190,000 clones, with 81% seen just once and around 2% held by the top ten. From germline, CDR1 is MNHNS and CDR2 SASEGT. V dropped 6 bases and J dropped 4 bases, with 13 bases sitting between them. The CDR3 length is 14 residues. This entry is derived from a study of cytomegalovirus exposure and HLA in healthy donors. The sequenced sample was PBMCs. This receptor was taken from a young woman in good health and CMV-seropositive. The chain employs TRBV6-1 and TRBJ1-3; D remains unclear. DNA of the CDR3: TGTGCCAGCAGATCATTTGAAGCGGGAAACACCATATATTTT. Translation: CASRSFEAGNTIYF.